This T cell receptor (beta chain) was documented in a study of T cells in Graves' hyperthyroidism and ophthalmopathy. In the study overall: The initial diagnosis was the point when peripheral blood was collected, ahead of any treatment.

Study-wide findings and caveats: Blood shared most expanded thyroid clonotypes above 0.001. Stable hyperthyroidism and ophthalmopathy were separated using 13 V-J signatures.

On this clonotype: Its antigen is still unknown. Being one base from a much bigger clone, this may be a read error.

Amplification yielded TCR beta CDR3 regions, with RNA transcripts as the source. RT-PCR in the first round (using the HTBI primer set) targeted the TCR CDR3. TCRdb re-analysed the multiplex PCR reads in MiXCR, keeping a single row per CDR3 protein. The sample carries a few hundred thousand distinct CDR3 sequences, approximately 14% recorded once. Any symptoms of ophthalmopathy came after the first hyperthyroidism diagnosis, from which the blood sample dates. The receptor comes from a woman between 18 and 30 years old with Graves' hyperthyroidism that later progressed to Graves' ophthalmopathy. Sample: blood.

The CDR3 protein is CSAAHGFNSPLHF. CDR3 DNA sequence: TGCAGTGCTGCTCATGGGTTTAATTCACCCCTCCACTTT. This chain links TRBV20-1 with TRBJ1-6; D remains unclear. The ends were cut back, 5 bases at V and 6 bases at J, with 11 bases in the middle. The CDR3 is made up of 13 amino acids. Germline CDR1 reads DFQATT; CDR2 reads SNEGSKA (reference sequence).